This entry lists 24 T cell receptor beta chains sequenced from one sample in a study of Graves' ophthalmopathy and Graves' hyperthyroidism. The sequenced template was RNA, covering the TCR beta CDR3 region. Amplification began with first-round RT-PCR using HTBI primers, then second-round multiplex PCR was performed. TCRdb redid the calling of the multiplex PCR reads with MiXCR, one entry per CDR3 protein. The sample yields over 450,000 distinct CDR3 sequences, 14% seen once. Sequenced material: blood. The source is a woman under 40 with Graves' ophthalmopathy.

This clonotype was detected many times. The chain recombines TRBV19 with TRBJ2-2; weak D call: TRBD2 (6 bases). The V gene's germline CDR1 is LNHDA and CDR2 SQIVND (reference sequence). The V gene lost 9 bases and the J gene lost 7 bases, with 18 bases spanning the gap. The length of the CDR3 is 14 residues. CDR3 nucleotide sequence: TGTGCCAGCGATTCTCGGGACTTTGGCGGGGAGCTGTTTTTT. Protein: CASDSRDFGGELFF.

There are many counts of this clonotype. V gene TRBV30 combines with J gene TRBJ1-2; 8 nucleotides align to TRBD1. V trimming: 6 bases; J trimming: 3 bases; junction bases outside the gene matches: 12. CDR3 size: 15 residues. Germline V gene data show CDR1 as GTSNPN and CDR2 as SVGIG (reference sequence). CDR3 loop: CACQAMDRDYYGYTF. CDR3 sequence (DNA): TGTGCCTGCCAAGCGATGGACAGGGACTACTATGGCTACACCTTC.

This clonotype was seen at least ten times. V is TRBV5-8 and J is TRBJ2-5; TRBD2 might be the D (6 bases). V was cut by 0 bases and J by 14 bases, with 14 bases left in between. The germline gives CDR1 SGHTS, CDR2 YDEGEE. This CDR3 has 12 amino acids. The DNA of the CDR3 is TGTGCCAGCAGCTTGGAGGGGCGGGAACCTTACTTC. This sequence encodes CASSLEGREPYF.

This clonotype was recorded many times. The chain combines TRBV27 with TRBJ2-7; D is ambiguous. This CDR3 contains 13 residues. Per the germline V gene, CDR1 is MNHEY and CDR2 is SMNVEV (reference sequence). Trimming took off 2 bases at V and 2 bases at J, with 7 bases between the two ends. Here the CDR3 reads CASSLGKTYEQYF. The CDR3 coding sequence is TGTGCCAGCAGTTTAGGCAAAACCTACGAGCAGTACTTC.

This clonotype was seen a handful of times. The chain has TRBV30 and TRBJ1-6, with 7 bases that match TRBD1. V trimming: 1 base; J trimming: 6 bases; junction bases outside the gene matches: 0. The germline V gene encodes CDR1 GTSNPN and CDR2 SVGIG (reference sequence). The CDR3 is made up of 13 amino acids. The DNA of the CDR3 is TGTGCCTGGAGTGACAGGGGTAATTCACCCCTCCACTTT. It is translated as CAWSDRGNSPLHF.

This clonotype occurred many times. The J gene is TRBJ2-7, the V gene TRBV5-6; possible D gene TRBD2, 6 bases. Germline CDR1 reads SGHDT; CDR2 reads YYEEEE. Trimming removed 3 bases at V and 6 bases at J, with 16 bases between. CDR3 length: 14 amino acids. CDR3 nucleotides: TGTGCCAGCAGCTCCGGTGGAGGGGCGGGCGAGCAGTACTTC. Translating it yields CASSSGGGAGEQYF. Together with reference TRBV5-6 and TRBJ2-7, the CDR3 gives the full variable domain: DAGVTQSPTHLIKTRGQQVTLRCSPKSGHDTVSWYQQALGQGPQFIFQYYEEEERQRGNFPDRFSGHQFPNYSSELNVNALLLGDSALYLCASSSGGGAGEQYFGPGTRLTVT.

This clonotype was seen ten or more times. In DNA form, the CDR3 reads TGTGCCAGCAGTGAGAGGAGGTCACTCGGTAATTCACCCCTCCACTTT. Translation: CASSERRSLGNSPLHF. The gene calls are TRBV28 and TRBJ1-6; D gene unclear. Per germline, CDR1 MDHEN and CDR2 SYDVKM. V lost 5 bases and J 6 bases, leaving 17 bases between the germline ends. This CDR3 has 16 amino acids.

This clonotype was seen repeatedly, ten times or more. This sequence joins TRBV28 and TRBJ1-5; D possibly corresponds to TRBD1 (6 bases). V was clipped by 1 base and J by 2 bases, with 12 bases between them. The CDR3 spans 16 residues. Germline CDR1 MDHEN, CDR2 SYDVKM. The CDR3 nucleotides are TGTGCCAGCAGTTTATTCGAGGGGGATGGCAATCAGCCCCAGCATTTT. Translation gives CASSLFEGDGNQPQHF.

This clonotype was picked up many times. The chain combines TRBV28 with TRBJ1-5; the D gene is possibly TRBD1 (6 bases). V was shortened by 5 bases and J by 9 bases, with 20 bases between the two germline ends. Germline values: CDR1 MDHEN, CDR2 SYDVKM. The length of the CDR3 is 15 residues. In DNA form, the CDR3 reads TGTGCCAGCAGTACAGGGCAGGGTGTTAAGAGGCCCCAGCATTTT. This encodes CASSTGQGVKRPQHF.

The V call is TRBV30, the J call TRBJ2-6; weak D call: TRBD2 (6 bases). Germline V gene data show CDR1 as GTSNPN and CDR2 as SVGIG (reference sequence). Trimming cost V 1 base and J 0 bases, with 13 bases left between them. The CDR3 extends over 17 amino acids. CDR3 coding DNA: TGTGCCTGGAGTGGAAGGGGACTGACCTCTGGGGCCAACGTCCTGACTTTC. It translates to CAWSGRGLTSGANVLTF. The complete variable domain, with remaining parts taken from reference TRBV30 and TRBJ2-6, reads SQTIHQWPATLVQPVGSPLSLECTVEGTSNPNLYWYRQAAGRGLQLLFYSVGIGQISSEVPQNLSASRPQDRQFILSSKKLLLSDSGFYLCAWSGRGLTSGANVLTFGAGSRLTVL.

The chain combines TRBV29-1 with TRBJ1-1; D is unresolved. Trimming shortened V by 4 bases and J by 4 bases, and 7 bases separated the two germline ends. The germline CDR1 and CDR2 sequences are SQVTM and ANQGSEA. The CDR3 is 11 amino acids. The CDR3 bases are TGCAGCGTTGTTACCAGCACTGAAGCTTTCTTT. This translates into CSVVTSTEAFF.

There are many counts of this clonotype. The chain carries TRBV6-1 and TRBJ1-2; D remains ambiguous. Germline values: CDR1 MNHNS, CDR2 SASEGT. Trimming removed 3 bases at V and 8 bases at J, with 16 bases between. The CDR3 length is 14 residues. For the CDR3, the DNA is TGTGCCAGCAGTGAGCTGACGAGCTTCGACGGCTACACCTTC. Amino acid sequence: CASSELTSFDGYTF.

This clonotype was detected ten times or more. This chain connects TRBV18 to TRBJ2-5; no firm D call. CDR1 KGHSH and CDR2 LQKENI come from the germline V gene. CDR3 size: 12 residues. Trimming removed 2 bases from V and 1 base from J, with 2 bases in between. The CDR3 DNA follows: TGTGCCAGCTCACCATCCCAAGAGACCCAGTACTTC. Translated, it gives CASSPSQETQYF.

The J gene is TRBJ2-7, the V gene TRBV29-1; 8 positions match TRBD2. From germline, CDR1 is SQVTM and CDR2 ANQGSEA. The CDR3 has 14 residues. V was pared by 6 bases and J by 2 bases, with 9 bases of the junction left unmatched. CDR3 loop: CSVEISGTTYEQYF. In nucleotides, the CDR3 is TGCAGCGTGGAGATTAGCGGGACCACCTACGAGCAGTACTTC.

This clonotype was counted at least ten times. This chain uses TRBV10-1 with TRBJ2-7, with D possibly matching TRBD2 (5 bases). This CDR3 is 15 amino acids long. Germline CDR1 reads WNHNN; CDR2 reads SYGVQD (reference sequence). Trimming pared 3 bases from V and 1 base from J, leaving 13 bases between. CDR3 sequence: CASSDAVTGSYEQYF. The CDR3 coding sequence is TGCGCCAGCAGTGATGCCGTAACGGGGTCCTACGAGCAGTACTTC.

The chain couples TRBV5-1 to TRBJ2-5; D may be TRBD2 (5 bases). The CDR3 is 17 residues long. CDR1 and CDR2 from the germline V gene are SGHRS and YFSETQ. Trimming stripped 2 bases from V and 2 bases from J, with 19 bases between. The CDR3 coding sequence is TGCGCCAGCAGCTTTCGGGGTCCCCGGGCCCGACAAGAGACCCAGTACTTC. Its protein is CASSFRGPRARQETQYF. Variable domain in full (rest from reference TRBV5-1 and TRBJ2-5): KAGVTQTPRYLIKTRGQQVTLSCSPISGHRSVSWYQQTPGQGLQFLFEYFSETQRNKGNFPGRFSGRQFSNSRSEMNVSTLELGDSALYLCASSFRGPRARQETQYFGPGTRLLVL.

In its sample, this clonotype was seen many times. The V call is TRBV6-1, the J call TRBJ2-5, with TRBD2 as a possible D gene (7 bases). Germline CDR1 reads MNHNS; CDR2 reads SASEGT. Trimming removed 7 bases at V and 4 bases at J, with 16 bases between. CDR3 length equals 14 residues. The CDR3 nucleotides are TGTGCCAGCATGAAAGGGGGGGGGCGAGAGACCCAGTACTTC. Its protein product is CASMKGGGRETQYF.

This chain uses TRBV13 with TRBJ1-2; maybe TRBD1 (6 bases). CDR3 size: 15 residues. V lost 7 bases and J 0 bases, leaving 15 bases between the germline ends. CDR1 and CDR2 (germline): PRHDT, FYEKMQ (reference sequence). The CDR3 spells CASTLGGGTNYGYTF. Written as DNA, the CDR3 is TGTGCCAGCACCCTAGGGGGGGGGACTAACTATGGCTACACCTTC.

There are many counts of this clonotype. As DNA, the CDR3 is TGTGCCCGCGACAGGTTTCCCTCTGGAAACACCATATATTTT. Its protein is CARDRFPSGNTIYF. This chain joins TRBV27 and TRBJ1-3; D is possibly TRBD1 (6 bases). There are 14 residues in the CDR3. Trimming stripped 11 bases from V and 0 bases from J, with 14 bases between. Germline V gene sequence: CDR1 MNHEY, CDR2 SMNVEV (reference sequence).

This clonotype was counted many times. The rearrangement links TRBV11-1 to TRBJ1-2; 8 bases align to TRBD1. Germline lookup yields CDR1 SGHAT and CDR2 FQDESV (reference sequence). J gave up 8 bases and V 1 base, and 12 bases lay outside the gene matches. The CDR3 runs 16 residues. The CDR3 bases are TGTGCCAGCAGCTTAGGGACAGGGCCGGCTTCTGGCGGCTACACCTTC. Protein sequence: CASSLGTGPASGGYTF.

V is TRBV27 and J is TRBJ2-3; a weak D match, TRBD2 (6 bases). This CDR3 spans 15 amino acids. The V and J ends lost 5 bases and 3 bases respectively, with 15 bases between them. Germline-derived CDR1 and CDR2 are MNHEY and SMNVEV (reference sequence). CDR3 nucleotide sequence: TGTGCCAGCAGTCCTCCAACGGCGGGAACAGATACGCAGTATTTT. Its protein product is CASSPPTAGTDTQYF.

A remark on this clonotype: Just one base apart from a much larger clone, this may be a read error. V usage is TRBV27 and J usage is TRBJ2-4, with D unclear. CDR3 length: 15 amino acids. CDR1 and CDR2 from the germline V gene are MNHEY and SMNVEV (reference sequence). V shed 0 bases and J shed 6 bases, with 12 bases lying between them. The CDR3 region has the DNA TGTGCCAGCAGTTTATCGCCTGGCGGCAGAAACATTCAGTACTTC. Residues: CASSLSPGGRNIQYF.

This clonotype was recorded a few times. CDR3 nucleotide sequence: TGTGCCATCAGTGAATTAGAAGGGACCCAAGAGACCCAGTACTTC. It is translated as CAISELEGTQETQYF. The chain carries TRBV10-3 and TRBJ2-5, with D tentatively TRBD1 or TRBD2 (5 bases each). Germline assignment: CDR1 ENHRY and CDR2 SYGVKD. The CDR3 runs to 15 residues. V lost 3 bases, J lost 1 base, and 12 bases lay in between.

The chain has TRBV12-3 or TRBV12-4 and TRBJ1-5, with 9 nucleotides matching TRBD1. V was pared by 6 bases and J by 1 base, with 7 bases of the junction left unmatched. The CDR3 is 16 residues long. The CDR3 nucleotides read TGTGCCAGCAGGCAGACAGGGGGAGGGAGCAATCAGCCCCAGCATTTT. It codes for CASRQTGGGSNQPQHF.